This T cell receptor (beta chain) was documented in a study of T cell changes during pregnancy in multiple sclerosis. V lost 8 bases and J lost 7, with 14 bases in between. From germline, CDR1 is LNHDA and CDR2 SQIVND (reference sequence). The CDR3 contains 13 residues. The repertoire was sequenced with immunoSEQ multiplex PCR; TCRdb's copy has only in-frame clones and lacks some. Here the sample spans 30,000 to 45,000 clones, roughly 94% being singletons. Specimen: CD4+ T cells from peripheral blood mononuclear cells, collected after pregnancy. This TCR came from a female donor with multiple sclerosis, enrolled in a pregnancy study. The rearrangement links TRBV19 to TRBJ1-4; a weak D match, TRBD1 (6 bases). CDR3 nucleotide sequence: TGTGCCAGTCGGACAGTAGCGAGTGAAAAACTGTTTTTT. Amino acids: CASRTVASEKLFF.